These 22 T cell receptor beta chains originate from one sample sequenced in a study of OX40 agonist ivuxolimab in advanced cancers. Sequencing used immunoSEQ multiplex PCR; TCRdb keeps in-frame clones, though not all of them. The sample shows about 18,000 clones, around 77% of them seen only once. The input for sequencing was CD4+ or CD8+ T cells sorted from blood, taken in a trial of the OX40 agonist ivuxolimab. The receptors come from an adult with an advanced solid tumor such as melanoma, head and neck, liver or kidney cancer.

This chain joins TRBV30 and TRBJ1-1; a possible D gene is TRBD1 (6 bases). Trimming stripped 0 bases from V and 4 bases from J, with 9 bases between. The CDR3 runs 13 residues. The germline CDR1 and CDR2 sequences are GTSNPN and SVGIG (reference sequence). The CDR3 bases are TGTGCCTGGAGTGTATTGGGGGCCACTGAAGCTTTCTTT. Translation gives CAWSVLGATEAFF.

The V call is TRBV7-6, the J call TRBJ1-2, with D possibly matching TRBD1 (6 bases). The CDR3 runs to 16 residues. The V gene lost 5 bases and the J gene lost 4 bases, with 20 bases spanning the gap. CDR1 and CDR2 from the germline V gene are SGHVS and FNYEAQ. The DNA of the CDR3 is TGTGCCAGCAGCCCCGTTGTGTCGGGGGGCGCCTATGGCTACACCTTC. It specifies CASSPVVSGGAYGYTF.

This clone is termed medium-sized. The chain joins TRBV9 to TRBJ2-1; 9 nucleotides match TRBD2. The CDR3 is made up of 14 amino acids. Germline CDR1 and CDR2: SGDLS and YYNGEE. The J segment lost 7 bases and the V segment lost 0 bases, leaving 2 bases of the junction unmatched. The CDR3 nucleotides read TGTGCCAGCAGCGTAGAGACTAGCGGAAATGAGCAGTTCTTC. Its protein is CASSVETSGNEQFF.

The J gene is TRBJ2-5, the V gene TRBV15; D may be TRBD1 (6 bases). CDR3 length: 16 residues. CDR1 and CDR2 from the germline V gene are LNHNV and YYDKDF (reference sequence). The V gene lost 1 base and the J gene lost 4 bases, with 16 bases spanning the gap. CDR3 sequence reads: CATSRANREGGETQYF. The CDR3 region has the DNA TGTGCCACCAGCAGAGCCAATAGGGAAGGGGGAGAGACCCAGTACTTC.

This chain uses TRBV19 with TRBJ1-1, with D unresolved. V was cut by 9 bases and J by 3 bases, with 8 bases left in between. The V gene's germline CDR1 is LNHDA and CDR2 SQIVND (reference sequence). This CDR3 region has 11 residues. The CDR3 nucleotides read TGTGCCAGCACAACGTACACTGAAGCTTTCTTT. It translates to CASTTYTEAFF.

The genes are TRBV7-6 and TRBJ2-5, with TRBD1 as a possible D gene (5 bases). CDR1 and CDR2 (germline): SGHVS, FNYEAQ. Trimming left V 4 bases short and J 5 bases short, with 20 bases between. This CDR3 region has 16 residues. The CDR3, as DNA: TGTGCCAGCAGCTCCCAATGGCAGGGCCTAAGGGAGACCCAGTACTTC. Encoded protein: CASSSQWQGLRETQYF. Together with reference TRBV7-6 and TRBJ2-5, the CDR3 gives the full variable domain: GAGVSQSPRYKVTKRGQDVALRCDPISGHVSLYWYRQALGQGPEFLTYFNYEAQQDKSGLPNDRFSAERPEGSISTLTIQRTEQRDSAMYRCASSSQWQGLRETQYFGPGTRLLVL.

The rearrangement uses TRBV14 and TRBJ2-5; a possible D gene is TRBD1 (6 bases). This CDR3 has 15 amino acids. In germline, CDR1 is SGHDN, CDR2 FVKESK. V was shortened by 1 base and J by 5 bases, with 14 bases between the two germline ends. CDR3 sequence: CASSQGHRESETQYF. CDR3 DNA sequence: TGTGCCAGCAGCCAAGGCCACAGGGAATCGGAGACCCAGTACTTC.

The chain employs TRBV2 and TRBJ2-7; 7 nucleotides agree with TRBD1. Germline V gene sequence: CDR1 SNHLY, CDR2 FYNNEI. The CDR3 is 12 residues long. Unmatched junction bases numbered 1, after V lost 2 bases and J lost 6 bases. In DNA, the CDR3 is TGTGCCAGCAGTGAATACAGGGGCGAGCAGTACTTC. As protein: CASSEYRGEQYF.

V gene TRBV18 combines with J gene TRBJ2-1; 8 nucleotides match TRBD1. Germline lookup yields CDR1 KGHSH and CDR2 LQKENI. Germline trimming cut 4 bases from V and 5 bases from J; bases unmatched to any gene: 7. This CDR3 has 15 amino acids. The CDR3 DNA reads as TGTGCCAGCTCACACGGAGGACAGGGAAACAATGAGCAGTTCTTC. This codes for CASSHGGQGNNEQFF.

The chain has TRBV27 and TRBJ1-1; the D gene is possibly TRBD1 (6 bases). Germline V gene lookup returns CDR1 MNHEY and CDR2 SMNVEV (reference sequence). The CDR3 is 15 amino acids. V was pared by 5 bases and J by 4 bases, with 17 bases between. As DNA, the CDR3 is TGTGCCAGCAGTCCGTTACCCCTACAGGGCACTGAAGCTTTCTTT. This codes for CASSPLPLQGTEAFF.

The chain links TRBV18 to TRBJ1-1; no definite D call. CDR3 length equals 15 residues. Trimming stripped 3 bases from V and 1 base from J, with 12 bases between. Looked up from germline, CDR1 is KGHSH and CDR2 is LQKENI. CDR3 nucleotides: TGTGCCAGCTCACCTTCGCAGGCGACGAACACTGAAGCTTTCTTT. Translated, it gives CASSPSQATNTEAFF.

V gene TRBV18 combines with J gene TRBJ1-6; possible D gene TRBD1, 5 bases. Germline values: CDR1 KGHSH, CDR2 LQKENI. V was cut by 6 bases and J by 10 bases, with 25 bases left in between. CDR3 length equals 17 residues. The CDR3 region has the DNA TGTGCCAGCTCGTACCCGGACCGGGACGGTAAAGGGTCACCCCTCCACTTT. This translates into CASSYPDRDGKGSPLHF. Looking up the rest from reference TRBV18 and TRBJ1-6 gives the full variable domain: NAGVMQNPRHLVRRRGQEARLRCSPMKGHSHVYWYRQLPEEGLKFMVYLQKENIIDESGMPKERFSAEFPKEGPSILRIQQVVRGDSAAYFCASSYPDRDGKGSPLHFGNGTRLTVT.

V is TRBV7-9 and J is TRBJ2-5; tentative D call: TRBD2 (6 bases). The CDR3 spans 13 residues. Trimming took off 5 bases at V and 5 bases at J, with 12 bases between the two ends. Germline V gene lookup returns CDR1 SEHNR and CDR2 FQNEAQ (reference sequence). The CDR3 here is CASSPTSRETQYF. In DNA, the CDR3 is TGTGCCAGCAGCCCGACTAGTAGGGAGACCCAGTACTTC.

By sample fraction, this clone is medium-sized (0.01 to 0.1%). The CDR3 protein is CASSQLKGPGTGIDYTF. Here the CDR3 DNA reads TGCGCCAGCAGCCAACTTAAGGGCCCCGGGACAGGGATCGACTACACCTTC. The chain joins TRBV4-1 to TRBJ1-2; 9 bases match TRBD1. V lost 2 bases to trimming and J lost 10 bases; unmatched junction nucleotides: 17. The germline gives CDR1 MGHRA, CDR2 YSYEKL. This CDR3 comprises 17 residues.

The chain employs TRBV19 and TRBJ2-7; D call uncertain. Trimming removed 1 base at V and 2 bases at J, with 9 bases between. The CDR3 covers 14 residues. CDR1 LNHDA and CDR2 SQIVND come from the germline V gene (reference sequence). The CDR3 DNA reads TGTGCCAGTAGTATAGGAGGCAGGACCTACGAGCAGTACTTC. Its translation is CASSIGGRTYEQYF. Filled out from reference TRBV19 and TRBJ2-7, the complete variable domain reads DGGITQSPKYLFRKEGQNVTLSCEQNLNHDAMYWYRQDPGQGLRLIYYSQIVNDFQKGDIAEGYSVSREKKESFPLTVTSAQKNPTAFYLCASSIGGRTYEQYFGPGTRLTVT.

The chain is built from TRBV29-1 and TRBJ1-1, with D unresolved. Deletions cut 3 bases from V and 4 bases from J, with 6 bases between. Germline values: CDR1 SQVTM, CDR2 ANQGSEA. The CDR3 length is 11 residues. CDR3: CSVEYGTEAFF. CDR3 DNA sequence: TGCAGCGTTGAGTACGGCACTGAAGCTTTCTTT.

This clone was detected only a few times. This chain uses TRBV2 with TRBJ1-2, with a possible D match to TRBD1 (6 bases). The CDR3 extends over 13 amino acids. Germline V CDR1 and CDR2: SNHLY, FYNNEI. V lost 7 bases to trimming and J lost 4 bases, with 13 bases between them. This CDR3 reads CASNYRDGYGYTF. CDR3 nucleotides: TGTGCCAGCAACTACAGGGACGGCTATGGCTACACCTTC.

The CDR3 protein is CASKGRSGNTIYF. The CDR3 DNA reads TGTGCCAGCAAGGGACGCTCTGGAAACACCATATATTTT. This sequence joins TRBV7-9 and TRBJ1-3; tentative D call: TRBD1 (5 bases). This CDR3 has 13 residues. The V gene lost 7 bases and the J gene lost 0 bases, with 7 bases spanning the gap. Germline loops: CDR1 SEHNR, CDR2 FQNEAQ (reference sequence).

The gene calls are TRBV7-9 and TRBJ2-7; 8 bases line up with TRBD1. The CDR3 totals 14 residues. In germline, CDR1 is SEHNR, CDR2 FQNEAQ (reference sequence). With 6 bases clipped from V and 4 bases from J, the junction kept 8 bases outside the gene matches. CDR3 amino acids: CASSQGTGEYEQYF. The CDR3 DNA reads TGTGCCAGCAGTCAGGGGACAGGCGAATACGAGCAGTACTTC.

The chain is built from TRBV18 and TRBJ1-1, with D perhaps TRBD1 (5 bases). There are 14 residues in the CDR3. Germline V lookup: CDR1 KGHSH, CDR2 LQKENI. V was trimmed by 3 bases and J by 4 bases, leaving 12 bases between them. The CDR3, as DNA: TGTGCCAGCTCACCTGAGGCAGGGAGCACTGAAGCTTTCTTT. Its protein product is CASSPEAGSTEAFF. The whole variable domain, remainder taken from reference TRBV18 and TRBJ1-1, is NAGVMQNPRHLVRRRGQEARLRCSPMKGHSHVYWYRQLPEEGLKFMVYLQKENIIDESGMPKERFSAEFPKEGPSILRIQQVVRGDSAAYFCASSPEAGSTEAFFGQGTRLTVV.

This clone has a handful of counts. The rearrangement links TRBV4-1 to TRBJ2-3; 9 positions agree with TRBD2. The V and J ends lost 1 base and 4 bases, in that order; junction bases with no gene match: 9. The CDR3 is 17 amino acids. Germline V gene data show CDR1 as MGHRA and CDR2 as YSYEKL. The CDR3 sequence: CASSQARGGGESDTQYF. CDR3 DNA: TGCGCCAGCAGCCAAGCCCGGGGCGGGGGGGAGTCAGATACGCAGTATTTT.

The table lists this clone with a count of one. The chain recombines TRBV28 with TRBJ2-7; 7 positions agree with TRBD1. The CDR3 sequence is 16 residues long. The V segment lost 3 bases and the J segment 2 bases; nucleotides outside the gene matches: 10. Germline CDR1 is MDHEN and CDR2 is SYDVKM. CDR3: CASSFFLGQATYEQYF. The CDR3 bases are TGTGCCAGCAGTTTTTTTCTAGGACAGGCCACCTACGAGCAGTACTTC.